The next 22 T cell receptor beta chains were all read from a single sample in a study of CD8+ T cells in alopecia areata. RNA was isolated and reverse transcribed to cDNA, the sequencing template. Profiling relied on immunoSEQ multiplex PCR, and the TCRdb table lists in-frame clones only, not all of them. The table includes about 180,000 clones, 50% to 60% detected once. Here the sequenced sample was CD4+ T cells sorted from blood, taken at week 0. All receptors derive from a human donor with alopecia areata.

The chain joins TRBV29-1 to TRBJ1-1, with 9 nucleotides matching TRBD1. Per the germline V gene, CDR1 is SQVTM and CDR2 is ANQGSEA. J gave up 5 bases and V 4 bases, and 17 bases lay outside the gene matches. This CDR3 comprises 17 residues. The CDR3 sequence is CSVVFVGQATGGTEAFF. In nucleotides, the CDR3 is TGCAGCGTTGTATTCGTAGGACAGGCGACAGGGGGGACTGAAGCTTTCTTT.

This clone is a singleton in its sample. The chain joins TRBV19 to TRBJ2-3, with 8 bases that match TRBD1. This CDR3 has 15 residues. From germline, CDR1 is LNHDA and CDR2 SQIVND (reference sequence). Losses at the gene ends were 3 bases for V and 3 bases for J; bases not matched to a gene: 5. The CDR3 DNA reads TGTGCCAGTAGTATGGTTGGACAGGGTACAGATACGCAGTATTTT. The encoded protein is CASSMVGQGTDTQYF.

J is TRBJ2-3 and V is TRBV15, with D perhaps matching TRBD1 (5 bases). CDR3 size: 16 residues. The V and J ends lost 5 bases and 0 bases respectively, with 15 bases between them. Germline-derived CDR1 and CDR2 are LNHNV and YYDKDF (reference sequence). Here the CDR3 reads CATSQGSPLSTDTQYF. DNA for the CDR3: TGTGCCACCAGCCAGGGTTCCCCGTTGAGCACAGATACGCAGTATTTT.

The V gene is TRBV30, the J gene TRBJ2-5; 8 bases agree with TRBD1. The CDR3 sequence is 14 residues long. With 4 bases clipped from V and 0 bases from J, the junction kept 4 bases outside the gene matches. Germline V CDR1 and CDR2: GTSNPN, SVGIG (reference sequence). The CDR3, as DNA: TGTGCCTGGAATCGGGGACAGGACCAAGAGACCCAGTACTTC. It codes for CAWNRGQDQETQYF. Full variable domain (rest looked up from reference TRBV30 and TRBJ2-5): SQTIHQWPATLVQPVGSPLSLECTVEGTSNPNLYWYRQAAGRGLQLLFYSVGIGQISSEVPQNLSASRPQDRQFILSSKKLLLSDSGFYLCAWNRGQDQETQYFGPGTRLLVL.

This clone is a singleton in its sample. The J gene is TRBJ2-7, the V gene TRBV6-6; the D gene is possibly TRBD1 (6 bases). This CDR3 is 14 amino acids long. V was shortened by 6 bases and J by 0 bases, with 12 bases between the two germline ends. From germline, CDR1 is MNHNY and CDR2 SVGAGI (reference sequence). The CDR3 here is CASREQGSSYEQYF. In DNA, the CDR3 is TGTGCCAGCAGGGAACAGGGAAGCTCCTACGAGCAGTACTTC.

This clone appeared once. The chain has TRBV30 and TRBJ2-7; no definite D call. The CDR3 extends over 11 amino acids. Per the germline V gene, CDR1 is GTSNPN and CDR2 is SVGIG (reference sequence). Trimming cost V 5 bases and J 4 bases, with 9 bases left between them. CDR3 loop: CAWSGLYEQYF. In DNA form, the CDR3 reads TGTGCCTGGTCGGGTCTATACGAGCAGTACTTC.

The chain employs TRBV7-6 and TRBJ2-3; D gene uncertain. Germline-derived CDR1 and CDR2 are SGHVS and FNYEAQ. CDR3 length equals 12 residues. Deletions cut 3 bases from V and 5 bases from J, with 6 bases between. DNA of the CDR3: TGTGCCAGCAGCTTCAAGGGAGATACGCAGTATTTT. Residues: CASSFKGDTQYF.

CDR3 protein: CAISGTGAIANTEAFF. The CDR3, as DNA: TGTGCCATCAGCGGAACAGGGGCCATAGCGAACACTGAAGCTTTCTTT. The J gene is TRBJ1-1, the V gene TRBV10-3, with 7 bases identical to TRBD1. Per the germline V gene, CDR1 is ENHRY and CDR2 is SYGVKD. This CDR3 has 16 residues. V dropped 6 bases and J dropped 1; count of bases not matched to a gene: 11.

The J gene is TRBJ2-3, the V gene TRBV5-1; TRBD1 is a possible D gene (6 bases). Germline V CDR1 and CDR2: SGHRS, YFSETQ. Trimming left V 4 bases short and J 2 bases short, with 11 bases between. The CDR3 contains 14 residues. The CDR3 DNA reads as TGCGCCAGCAGCCCACAGGGATTCACAGATACGCAGTATTTT. This encodes CASSPQGFTDTQYF.

This sequence joins TRBV29-1 and TRBJ2-5; 7 positions match TRBD2. The junction had 12 bases not matched to a gene; V was cut back by 6 bases and J by 2 bases. There are 15 residues in the CDR3. The V gene's germline CDR1 is SQVTM and CDR2 ANQGSEA. The DNA of the CDR3 is TGCAGCGTGGCGCGGGCTAGCGGAGTACAAGAGACCCAGTACTTC. It encodes CSVARASGVQETQYF.

This clone was observed a single time. This chain connects TRBV5-1 to TRBJ2-6, with D perhaps matching TRBD1 or TRBD2 (5 bases each). The CDR3 extends over 18 amino acids. Germline V CDR1 and CDR2: SGHRS, YFSETQ. V gave up 4 bases and J gave up 0 bases, with 17 bases separating them. The DNA of the CDR3 is TGCGCCAGCAGCCGCACCCCCGCAGGGAGCTCTGGGGCCAACGTCCTGACTTTC. It encodes CASSRTPAGSSGANVLTF. Together with reference TRBV5-1 and TRBJ2-6, the CDR3 gives the full variable domain: KAGVTQTPRYLIKTRGQQVTLSCSPISGHRSVSWYQQTPGQGLQFLFEYFSETQRNKGNFPGRFSGRQFSNSRSEMNVSTLELGDSALYLCASSRTPAGSSGANVLTFGAGSRLTVL.

There are a few counts of this clone. The chain couples TRBV29-1 to TRBJ2-1, with TRBD1 identical over 7 bases. After removal of 7 bases from V and 0 bases from J, the junction contained 12 bases not matched to a gene. The CDR3 is 16 amino acids. The V gene's germline CDR1 is SQVTM and CDR2 ANQGSEA. This chain's CDR3 is CSAGTAITFSYNEQFF. The CDR3 coding sequence is TGCAGCGCCGGGACAGCCATTACCTTCTCCTACAATGAGCAGTTCTTC.

This clone was counted between two and nine times. The chain is built from TRBV27 and TRBJ1-5; no reliable D call. The germline gives CDR1 MNHEY, CDR2 SMNVEV (reference sequence). V shed 2 bases and J shed 0 bases, with 2 bases lying between them. The CDR3 consists of 13 residues. The CDR3 coding sequence is TGTGCCAGCAGTTTAGGTAGCAATCAGCCCCAGCATTTT. This translates into CASSLGSNQPQHF.

The V call is TRBV5-1, the J call TRBJ2-2; D call uncertain. V lost 4 bases and J lost 3, with 10 bases in between. The CDR3 extends over 14 amino acids. Germline V CDR1 and CDR2: SGHRS, YFSETQ. The CDR3 sequence is CASSPEVDTGELFF. CDR3 DNA sequence: TGCGCCAGCAGCCCCGAAGTGGACACCGGGGAGCTGTTTTTT.

This chain uses TRBV30 with TRBJ1-2, with D possibly TRBD1 on 6 matching bases. This CDR3 spans 14 amino acids. Germline values: CDR1 GTSNPN, CDR2 SVGIG (reference sequence). V was trimmed by 7 bases and J by 2 bases, leaving 17 bases between them. In DNA form, the CDR3 reads TGTGCCTCCACCTTGGACAGAATCAACTATGGCTACACCTTC. The encoded protein is CASTLDRINYGYTF.

This clone was picked up a small number of times. This is likely a read error, given that the CDR3 carries no conserved phenylalanine or tryptophan at its end. The DNA is left out, because the CDR3 cannot be placed on it with certainty; the CDR3 is given as TCRdb lists it. This chain uses TRBV28 with TRBJ1-2; TRBD1, the D gene given by the table, was not confirmed from the DNA. Inclusive of both ends, the CDR3 amounts to 17 amino acids. Per the germline V gene, CDR1 is MDHEN and CDR2 is SYDVKM. This CDR3 is CASTYRGRVSGQGGYSL.

The V gene is TRBV30, the J gene TRBJ1-1; D gene uncertain. This CDR3 is built from 13 residues. CDR1 and CDR2 (germline): GTSNPN, SVGIG (reference sequence). V shed 3 bases and J shed 3 bases, with 11 bases lying between them. The CDR3 protein is CAWRSLSDTEAFF. Here the CDR3 DNA reads TGTGCCTGGAGGTCGCTATCGGACACTGAAGCTTTCTTT.

The chain joins TRBV4-2 to TRBJ1-2, with a weak D call TRBD1 (6 bases). The CDR3 length is 14 residues. Germline CDR1 reads LGHNA; CDR2 reads YNFKEQ. V gave up 0 bases and J gave up 4 bases, with 9 bases separating them. The CDR3, as DNA: TGTGCCAGCAGCCAAGACAGGGGAGGCTATGGCTACACCTTC. Translating gives CASSQDRGGYGYTF.

A few counts support this clone. The chain has TRBV9 and TRBJ2-3; no firm D call. Trimming cost V 2 bases and J 3 bases, with 10 bases left between them. The V gene's germline CDR1 is SGDLS and CDR2 YYNGEE. The CDR3 spans 14 residues. This CDR3 is CASSVRLSTDTQYF. The CDR3 DNA follows: TGTGCCAGCAGCGTCCGATTATCTACAGATACGCAGTATTTT. Full variable domain (remainder filled in from reference TRBV9 and TRBJ2-3): DSGVTQTPKHLITATGQRVTLRCSPRSGDLSVYWYQQSLDQGLQFLIQYYNGEERAKGNILERFSAQQFPDLHSELNLSSLELGDSALYFCASSVRLSTDTQYFGPGTRLTVL.

The rearrangement links TRBV4-1 to TRBJ2-6, with D unclear. V was clipped by 1 base and J by 0 bases, with 13 bases between them. The V gene's germline CDR1 is MGHRA and CDR2 YSYEKL. The CDR3 runs 18 residues. The CDR3 sequence is CASSQGTPRNSGANVLTF. The CDR3 coding sequence is TGCGCCAGCAGCCAAGGCACACCGAGAAACTCTGGGGCCAACGTCCTGACTTTC.

Notes on this clone: This CDR3 fails to terminate in the conserved phenylalanine or tryptophan, so it likely reflects a read error. The DNA is left out, because the CDR3 cannot be placed on it with certainty; the CDR3 is given as TCRdb lists it. This chain uses TRBV30 with TRBJ2-7. Germline lookup yields CDR1 GTSNPN and CDR2 SVGIG (reference sequence). 12 amino acids form the CDR3, both terminal residues included. CDR3 region: CAWSKVKGGPSL.

The rearrangement joins TRBV7-9 to TRBJ1-5, with D unclear. Trimming removed 5 bases from V and 5 bases from J, with 10 bases in between. The CDR3 covers 13 residues. The germline V gene encodes CDR1 SEHNR and CDR2 FQNEAQ (reference sequence). The CDR3 loop is CASSTRVDQPQHF. Written as DNA, the CDR3 is TGTGCCAGCAGCACCCGCGTAGATCAGCCCCAGCATTTT.